The T cell receptor beta chain described here comes from a study of T cell clonotyping in hematopoietic cell transplantation. A note on this clone: Its matching antigen is unknown.

Sequencing used immunoSEQ multiplex PCR; TCRdb keeps in-frame clones, though not all of them. Altogether 13,000 or so clones are present, 90% being singletons, with the ten largest covering 1.2%. The study, taken as a whole, reports: Pathologically expanded recipient clonotypes increased progressively from day 30 to day 180 as diversity fell. Broader posttransplant TCR repertoire diversity was predicted by graft donor and pretransplant recipient Inverse Simpson Index values. Few recipient clonotypes overlapped donors; over 95% were de novo at given depth.

The specimen was peripheral blood mononuclear cells. The sequence derives from a man under 40 in good health. Some clones in this sample may be carry-over from other donors' samples.

The CDR3 nucleotides read TGTGCCAGCAGCATCGGGTACCGGGAGGGGAATACGCAGTATTTT. It translates to CASSIGYREGNTQYF. The chain employs TRBV7-9 and TRBJ2-3, with 8 bases aligning to TRBD2. Germline values: CDR1 SEHNR, CDR2 FQNEAQ (reference sequence). The CDR3 runs to 15 residues. With 5 bases clipped from V and 7 bases from J, the junction kept 11 bases outside the gene matches.